This T cell receptor beta chain was recovered during a study of control samples from healthy donors and cancer patients. The J segment lost 6 bases and the V segment lost 0 bases, leaving 8 bases of the junction unmatched. The CDR3 length is 16 residues. Germline V gives CDR1 SGHRS, CDR2 YFSETQ. Method: immunoSEQ multiplex PCR; TCRdb's copy keeps in-frame clones and lacks some. The repertoire holds 150,000 to 200,000 clones, with roughly 92% as singletons. This chain connects TRBV5-1 to TRBJ1-4, with TRBD1 matching 7 bases. Sequencing used blood. The clonotype comes from a man aged 25-40 years in good health. The CDR3: CASSLGTFRGYEKLFF. The CDR3 region has the DNA TGCGCCAGCAGCTTGGGAACTTTCAGGGGGTATGAAAAACTGTTTTTT.